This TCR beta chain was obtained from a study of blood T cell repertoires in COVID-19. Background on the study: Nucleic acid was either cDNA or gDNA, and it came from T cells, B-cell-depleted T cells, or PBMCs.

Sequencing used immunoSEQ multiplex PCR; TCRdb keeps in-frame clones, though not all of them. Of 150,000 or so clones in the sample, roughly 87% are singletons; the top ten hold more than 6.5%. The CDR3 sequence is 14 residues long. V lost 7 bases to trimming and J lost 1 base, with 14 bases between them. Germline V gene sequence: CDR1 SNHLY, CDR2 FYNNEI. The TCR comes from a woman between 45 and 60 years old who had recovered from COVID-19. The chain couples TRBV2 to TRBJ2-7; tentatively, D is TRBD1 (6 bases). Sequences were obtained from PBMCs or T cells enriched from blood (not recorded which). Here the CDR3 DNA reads TGTGCCAGCAAACTCCGGGACATTTCCTACGAGCAGTACTTC. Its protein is CASKLRDISYEQYF. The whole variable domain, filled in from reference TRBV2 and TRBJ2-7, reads EPEVTQTPSHQVTQMGQEVILRCVPISNHLYFYWYRQILGQKVEFLVSFYNNEISEKSEIFDDQFSVERPDGSNFTLKIRSTKLEDSAMYFCASKLRDISYEQYFGPGTRLTVT.